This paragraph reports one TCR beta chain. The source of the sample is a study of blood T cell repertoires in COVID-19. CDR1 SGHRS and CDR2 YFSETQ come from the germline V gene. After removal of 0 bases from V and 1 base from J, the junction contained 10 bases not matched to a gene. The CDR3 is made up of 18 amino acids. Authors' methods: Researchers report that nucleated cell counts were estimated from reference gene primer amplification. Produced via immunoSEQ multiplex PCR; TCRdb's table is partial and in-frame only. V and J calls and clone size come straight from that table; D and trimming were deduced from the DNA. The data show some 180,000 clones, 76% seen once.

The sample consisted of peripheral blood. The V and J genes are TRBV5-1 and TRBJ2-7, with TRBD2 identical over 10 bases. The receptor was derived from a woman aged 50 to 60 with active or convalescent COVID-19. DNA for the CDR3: TGCGCCAGCAGCTTGGGGTTGGCTAGCGGGAGAAAATCCTACGAGCAGTACTTC. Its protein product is CASSLGLASGRKSYEQYF.